What follows are 25 T cell receptor beta chains derived from one specimen sequenced in a study of blood T cells in healthy people across ages. The second PCR ran roughly 7 to 11 cycles with a sample-barcoded 5' primer and J-beta primers. TCRdb processed the 5' RACE reads anew with MiXCR; each CDR3 protein has one entry. The table records about 1.4 million distinct CDR3 sequences, roughly 59% of them present only once. Sequencing used blood. These receptors were obtained from a man aged 18-30 years in good health.

V and J are TRBV10-3 and TRBJ2-3; maybe TRBD1 (6 bases). CDR1 is ENHRY and CDR2 is SYGVKD in the germline V gene. The CDR3 consists of 14 residues. V was trimmed by 6 bases and J by 0 bases, leaving 10 bases between them. CDR3 nucleotide sequence: TGTGCCATCAGGGAGACAGGCAGCACAGATACGCAGTATTTT. It encodes CAIRETGSTDTQYF.

CDR3 loop: CSVAGQGANEQYF. In nucleotides, the CDR3 is TGCAGCGTTGCGGGACAGGGGGCGAACGAGCAGTACTTC. The chain uses TRBV29-1 and TRBJ2-7; TRBD1 matches at 12 bases. V gave up 4 bases and J gave up 5 bases; unmatched junction bases: 3. The CDR3 is made up of 13 amino acids. CDR1 is SQVTM, CDR2 ANQGSEA, per germline.

The chain recombines TRBV12-3 or TRBV12-4 with TRBJ2-5; no clear D gene. The V end lost 5 bases, the J end lost 10 bases, and 11 bases lay between the germline ends. The CDR3 sequence is 11 residues long. CDR3 in DNA: TGTGCCAGCAGTCTAAACAGTAACCAGTACTTC. It yields the protein CASSLNSNQYF.

The rearrangement links TRBV30 to TRBJ2-1; D gene ambiguous. Per the germline V gene, CDR1 is GTSNPN and CDR2 is SVGIG (reference sequence). V was clipped by 0 bases and J by 2 bases, with 2 bases between them. The CDR3 length is 12 residues. CDR3 region: CAWSVPYNEQFF. CDR3 DNA: TGTGCCTGGAGTGTACCCTACAATGAGCAGTTCTTC.

The genes are TRBV4-1 and TRBJ2-7, with D possibly TRBD1 on 6 matching bases. This CDR3 has 15 residues. Germline V CDR1 and CDR2: MGHRA, YSYEKL. Trimming stripped 4 bases from V and 0 bases from J, with 13 bases between. The CDR3 spells CASSPHQQGSYEQYF. The CDR3 nucleotides read TGCGCCAGCAGCCCGCACCAACAGGGCTCCTACGAGCAGTACTTC.

The genes are TRBV6-6 and TRBJ2-1; 9 nucleotides match TRBD2. After removal of 6 bases from V and 6 bases from J, the junction contained 12 bases not matched to a gene. The germline V gene has CDR1 MNHNY and CDR2 SVGAGI (reference sequence). The CDR3 totals 16 residues. The CDR3 nucleotides are TGTGCCAGCAGCAACGGGGCGGGGGGGCCGGTCAATGAGCAGTTCTTC. Translating it yields CASSNGAGGPVNEQFF.

The CDR3 region is CASSYFGTRYTGELFF. The CDR3 coding sequence is TGTGCCAGCAGTTATTTCGGGACACGATACACCGGGGAGCTGTTTTTT. V usage is TRBV2 and J usage is TRBJ2-2; weak D call: TRBD1 (6 bases). V lost 5 bases and J 3 bases, leaving 16 bases between the germline ends. The CDR3 extends over 16 amino acids. From germline, CDR1 is SNHLY and CDR2 FYNNEI.

V usage is TRBV3-1 and J usage is TRBJ2-7; 11 bases map to TRBD2. The CDR3 has 16 amino acids. CDR1 is LGHDT, CDR2 YNNKEL, per germline (reference sequence). Losses at the gene ends were 4 bases for V and 4 bases for J; bases not matched to a gene: 9. The CDR3 nucleotides are TGTGCCAGCAGCCCGAATCCGGGACTAGCGGATTACGAGCAGTACTTC. Protein product: CASSPNPGLADYEQYF.

In its sample, this clonotype was seen a few times. The chain links TRBV14 to TRBJ2-7; maybe TRBD2 (6 bases). Looked up from germline, CDR1 is SGHDN and CDR2 is FVKESK. V lost 3 bases and J lost 0, with 12 bases in between. This CDR3 spans 15 amino acids. The CDR3 sequence: CASSHIAESSYEQYF. In DNA form, the CDR3 reads TGTGCCAGCAGCCATATAGCGGAGAGCTCCTACGAGCAGTACTTC.

V gene TRBV6-5 combines with J gene TRBJ2-4; D uncertain. Matching the DNA end better, TRBJ2-7 makes the J call doubtful. Germline V gives CDR1 MNHEY, CDR2 SVGAGI. This CDR3 contains 14 residues. The CDR3 here is CASSYDINSYEQYF. CDR3 in DNA: TGTGCCAGCAGTTACGATATCAACTCCTACGAGCAGTACTTC.

J is TRBJ2-4 and V is TRBV4-2; unclear D gene. The J call may be faulty, since TRBJ2-7 better matches the DNA end. The CDR3 covers 14 residues. Germline V lookup: CDR1 LGHNA, CDR2 YNFKEQ. CDR3 region: CASSPSAASGEQYF. In nucleotides, the CDR3 is TGTGCCAGCAGCCCAAGCGCTGCATCCGGCGAGCAGTACTTC.

This clonotype appeared a few times. DNA of the CDR3: TGTGCCAGCAGCTTAGGACTAGCGCGATCCTACAATGAGCAGTTCTTC. It encodes CASSLGLARSYNEQFF. The chain recombines TRBV7-2 with TRBJ2-1; 8 bases are shared with TRBD2. The CDR3 is 16 amino acids. The V segment lost 1 base and the J segment 1 base; nucleotides outside the gene matches: 3. From germline, CDR1 is SGHTA and CDR2 FQGNSA.

The table lists this clonotype with a few counts. J is TRBJ1-2 and V is TRBV6-5; possible D gene TRBD1, 5 bases. Germline CDR1 reads MNHEY; CDR2 reads SVGAGI. V lost 4 bases, J lost 7 bases, and 19 bases lay in between. The CDR3 sequence is 15 residues long. CDR3 nucleotides: TGTGCCAGCAGTTCAGGGACCCACGGGATACGTGGCTACACCTTC. Translated, it gives CASSSGTHGIRGYTF.

The V call is TRBV28, the J call TRBJ2-7; D possibly uses TRBD1 or TRBD2 (5 bases each). Germline CDR1 and CDR2: MDHEN and SYDVKM. V gave up 5 bases and J gave up 8 bases, with 13 bases separating them. The CDR3 sequence is 12 residues long. The CDR3 nucleotides are TGTGCCAGCAGTCTTGGGGACGAAAAGCAGTACTTC. Its translation is CASSLGDEKQYF.

There are a few counts of this clonotype. The genes are TRBV20-1 and TRBJ2-1, with D perhaps matching TRBD1 or TRBD2 (5 bases each). The V gene lost 1 base and the J gene lost 7 bases, with 11 bases spanning the gap. The CDR3 sequence is 13 residues long. CDR1 and CDR2 (germline): DFQATT, SNEGSKA (reference sequence). CDR3 in amino acids: CSARVRGGNEQFF. CDR3 in DNA: TGCAGTGCTAGAGTTCGGGGCGGGAATGAGCAGTTCTTC.

The table lists this clonotype with a few counts. The rearrangement uses TRBV20-1 and TRBJ2-5, with TRBD2 as a possible D gene (6 bases). Germline CDR1 and CDR2: DFQATT and SNEGSKA (reference sequence). The CDR3 covers 16 residues. V was shortened by 0 bases and J by 1 base, with 15 bases between the two germline ends. The CDR3 nucleotides read TGCAGTGCTAGAGATTTCGTCGCGGGGCCCCAAGAGACCCAGTACTTC. This translates into CSARDFVAGPQETQYF.

The chain has TRBV5-1 and TRBJ1-1, with a weak D call TRBD1 (5 bases). V shed 2 bases and J shed 1 base, with 15 bases lying between them. Germline V gives CDR1 SGHRS, CDR2 YFSETQ. The CDR3 totals 16 residues. The DNA for the CDR3 is TGCGCCAGCAGCTTCGCTCCAGGGCAGGGGAACACTGAAGCTTTCTTT. Its protein product is CASSFAPGQGNTEAFF.

The CDR3 is CASSQDLGHQETQYF. The CDR3 DNA reads TGCGCCAGCAGCCAAGATTTGGGACATCAAGAGACCCAGTACTTC. The chain employs TRBV4-1 and TRBJ2-5, with D possibly matching TRBD1 (6 bases). In germline, CDR1 is MGHRA, CDR2 YSYEKL. CDR3 length equals 15 residues. Trimming left V 0 bases short and J 2 bases short, with 10 bases between.

The chain joins TRBV7-9 to TRBJ2-5; D gene ambiguous. CDR1 is SEHNR and CDR2 is FQNEAQ in the germline V gene (reference sequence). This CDR3 has 16 residues. V was clipped by 5 bases and J by 2 bases, with 18 bases between them. CDR3 amino acids: CASSALVLRYQETQYF. The CDR3 DNA reads TGTGCCAGCAGCGCTCTGGTTCTGAGGTATCAAGAGACCCAGTACTTC. Full variable domain (rest looked up from reference TRBV7-9 and TRBJ2-5): DTGVSQNPRHKITKRGQNVTFRCDPISEHNRLYWYRQTLGQGPEFLTYFQNEAQLEKSRLLSDRFSAERPKGSFSTLEIQRTEQGDSAMYLCASSALVLRYQETQYFGPGTRLLVL.

The chain carries TRBV11-2 and TRBJ2-1; 7 nucleotides match TRBD2. Germline trimming cut 5 bases from V and 0 bases from J; bases unmatched to any gene: 7. Germline V gives CDR1 SGHAT, CDR2 FQNNGV. CDR3 size: 16 residues. Written as DNA, the CDR3 is TGTGCCAGCAGCAACCAAGGGACTACCTCCTACAATGAGCAGTTCTTC. Translation: CASSNQGTTSYNEQFF.

This clonotype has just a few counts. The rearrangement joins TRBV4-1 to TRBJ2-1; D unresolved. Looked up from germline, CDR1 is MGHRA and CDR2 is YSYEKL. Between the trimmed V and J ends, which lost 7 bases and 5 bases, there was a span of 12 bases. The CDR3 is 13 amino acids. The chain's CDR3 is CASMSRYDNEQFF. The CDR3 DNA is TGCGCCAGCATGTCGCGCTACGACAATGAGCAGTTCTTC.

The V call is TRBV15, the J call TRBJ2-5, with a possible D match to TRBD2 (5 bases). Germline V gives CDR1 LNHNV, CDR2 YYDKDF (reference sequence). The CDR3 runs to 15 residues. V was shortened by 3 bases and J by 5 bases, with 16 bases between the two germline ends. The CDR3 is CATSSERAGLETQYF. The CDR3 coding sequence is TGTGCCACCAGCAGCGAGAGGGCAGGCTTGGAGACCCAGTACTTC.

This clonotype was seen more than once but under ten times. The rearrangement links TRBV6-5 to TRBJ2-7; D tentatively fits TRBD1 or TRBD2 (5 bases each). CDR1 and CDR2 (germline): MNHEY, SVGAGI. The V end lost 2 bases, the J end lost 0 bases, and 14 bases lay between the germline ends. The CDR3 is 16 residues long. CDR3 DNA sequence: TGTGCCAGCAGTTACGGGACGGGCATTTTCTCCTACGAGCAGTACTTC. Its translation: CASSYGTGIFSYEQYF.

This clonotype was observed a handful of times. This chain joins TRBV7-8 and TRBJ2-7; a weak D match, TRBD2 (5 bases). Between the trimmed V and J ends, which lost 7 bases and 9 bases, there was a span of 22 bases. Germline lookup yields CDR1 SGHVS and CDR2 FQNEAQ. The CDR3 covers 14 residues. This CDR3 reads CASTPGFSSGRQYF. CDR3 coding DNA: TGTGCCAGCACTCCAGGTTTCTCGTCTGGGAGGCAGTACTTC.

This clonotype was observed once. This CDR3 is CASTTGPGYGYTF. CDR3 sequence (DNA): TGCGCCAGCACTACAGGGCCGGGGTATGGCTACACCTTC. This chain joins TRBV5-1 and TRBJ1-2; TRBD1 might be the D (6 bases). The CDR3 runs to 13 residues. Trimming removed 6 bases from V and 5 bases from J, with 14 bases in between. Germline V lookup: CDR1 SGHRS, CDR2 YFSETQ.